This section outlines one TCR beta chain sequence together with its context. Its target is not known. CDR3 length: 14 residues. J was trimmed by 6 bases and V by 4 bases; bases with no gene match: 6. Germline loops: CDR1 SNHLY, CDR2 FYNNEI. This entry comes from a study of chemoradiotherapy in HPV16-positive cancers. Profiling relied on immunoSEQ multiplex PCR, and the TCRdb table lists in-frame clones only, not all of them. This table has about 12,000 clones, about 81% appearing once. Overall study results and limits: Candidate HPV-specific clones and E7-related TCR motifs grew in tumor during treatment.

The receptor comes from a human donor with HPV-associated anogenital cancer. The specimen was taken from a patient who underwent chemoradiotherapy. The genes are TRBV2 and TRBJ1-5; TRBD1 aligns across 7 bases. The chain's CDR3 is CASSGQGSGQPQHF. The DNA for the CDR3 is TGTGCCAGCAGTGGACAGGGATCGGGTCAGCCCCAGCATTTT.